This T cell receptor beta chain appears in the sequencing data of a study of shared clonotypes between healthy human individuals. This clone was recorded only once. To make CD8 memory, CD45RO+ cells were put together with CCR7-negative CD45RA+ TemRA cells. Assay used: immunoSEQ multiplex PCR; TCRdb lists only in-frame clones, some missing. Here the sample spans approximately 640,000 clones, roughly 91% being singletons. There are 16 residues in the CDR3. Germline V lookup: CDR1 MRHNA, CDR2 SNTAGT. V dropped 8 bases and J dropped 5; count of bases not matched to a gene: 17. The sample consisted of memory CD8+ T cells from PBMCs. Subset noted: CD45RO+ cells pooled with CCR7-negative TemRA cells. The origin of this receptor is a man aged 18 to 35 in good health. Some clones in this sample may be carry-over from other donors' samples. The chain has TRBV6-4 and TRBJ2-5, with 7 bases aligning to TRBD1. Here the CDR3 DNA reads TGTGCCAGCGCTGCAGTCAAAAACAGGGGAGAGGAGACCCAGTACTTC. Translating gives CASAAVKNRGEETQYF.